The next 10 T cell receptor beta chains were all read from a single sample in a study of T cells in Graves' hyperthyroidism and ophthalmopathy. RNA transcripts gave rise to amplified TCR beta CDR3 regions. An initial round of RT-PCR targeting the TCR CDR3 relied on the HTBI primer set. Using its own MiXCR run on the multiplex PCR reads, TCRdb lists one record per CDR3 protein. The table includes hundreds of thousands of distinct CDR3 sequences, around 25% detected once. The sample taken for sequencing was blood. The origin of the receptors is a man between 45 and 60 years old with Graves' hyperthyroidism.

Comment on this clonotype: One end of the junction is discordant with germline, which a read error may explain. J is TRBJ2-1 and V is TRBV7-2, with TRBD2 as a possible D gene (6 bases). Germline CDR1 and CDR2: SGHTA and FQGNSA. This CDR3 spans 16 amino acids. CDR3 in amino acids: CASSPRSGGNLNEQLF. CDR3 DNA: TGTGCCAGCAGTCCTCGCTCCGGCGGGAATCTGAATGAGCAGCTCTTC.

This clonotype was found many times. J is TRBJ2-2 and V is TRBV12-3 or TRBV12-4; possible D gene TRBD1, 6 bases. CDR3 length: 14 residues. The V gene lost 5 bases and the J gene lost 2 bases, with 9 bases spanning the gap. CDR3 amino acids: CASSVDSNTGELFF. DNA of the CDR3: TGTGCCAGCAGTGTGGACAGCAACACCGGGGAGCTGTTTTTT.

This clonotype has a count of ten or more. The V gene is TRBV5-1, the J gene TRBJ2-1; TRBD1 matches 7 bases. CDR1 is SGHRS, CDR2 YFSETQ, per germline. This CDR3 has 15 residues. With 2 bases clipped from V and 2 bases from J, the junction kept 4 bases outside the gene matches. CDR3 sequence: CASSLDGQAYNEQFF. The CDR3, as DNA: TGCGCCAGCAGCTTAGATGGACAGGCCTACAATGAGCAGTTCTTC.

The chain uses TRBV29-1 and TRBJ1-2, with TRBD1 matching 7 bases. The length of the CDR3 is 13 residues. Unmatched junction bases numbered 6, after V lost 5 bases and J lost 3 bases. Looked up from germline, CDR1 is SQVTM and CDR2 is ANQGSEA. The CDR3 protein is CSVLSGTDYGYTF. CDR3 sequence (DNA): TGCAGCGTTCTATCAGGGACAGACTATGGCTACACCTTC.

This rearrangement joins TRBV19 to TRBJ1-1; no definite D call. The V end lost 7 bases, the J end lost 5 bases, and 14 bases lay between the germline ends. CDR3 length: 13 residues. Germline CDR1 reads LNHDA; CDR2 reads SQIVND (reference sequence). The CDR3 protein is CASIGQSETEAFF. Written as DNA, the CDR3 is TGTGCCAGTATTGGGCAGAGCGAGACTGAAGCTTTCTTT. The variable domain in full, with the rest retrieved from reference TRBV19 and TRBJ1-1, is DGGITQSPKYLFRKEGQNVTLSCEQNLNHDAMYWYRQDPGQGLRLIYYSQIVNDFQKGDIAEGYSVSREKKESFPLTVTSAQKNPTAFYLCASIGQSETEAFFGQGTRLTVV.

The chain combines TRBV3-1 with TRBJ1-6, with D unclear. Per the germline V gene, CDR1 is LGHDT and CDR2 is YNNKEL (reference sequence). Trimming took 3 bases from V and 9 from J, leaving 9 bases between them. The CDR3 is 13 residues long. CDR3 residues: CASSQIGVSPLHF. The CDR3 DNA follows: TGTGCCAGCAGCCAGATCGGGGTTTCACCCCTCCACTTT.

This clonotype was seen a few times. The chain has TRBV4-1 and TRBJ2-7, with 9 bases that match TRBD2. The ends lost 2 bases at V and 0 bases at J; junction bases unmatched: 17. The CDR3 runs to 20 residues. Germline V gene lookup returns CDR1 MGHRA and CDR2 YSYEKL. In DNA form, the CDR3 reads TGCGCCAGCAGCCAATCCCTCCTCCCACTAGCGGGCCAGTTCTCCTACGAGCAGTACTTC. Protein product: CASSQSLLPLAGQFSYEQYF.

This clonotype was counted ten times or more. The rearrangement links TRBV28 to TRBJ2-5, with D perhaps matching TRBD1 (6 bases). The germline CDR1 and CDR2 sequences are MDHEN and SYDVKM. The length of the CDR3 is 15 residues. V lost 0 bases, J lost 2 bases, and 10 bases lay in between. The CDR3 region has the DNA TGTGCCAGCAGTTTATGGGGTAGGGGGCAAGAGACCCAGTACTTC. It specifies CASSLWGRGQETQYF.

This clonotype occurred many times. The chain is built from TRBV10-3 and TRBJ2-3; 9 nucleotides line up with TRBD2. Trimming removed 4 bases from V and 4 bases from J; junction bases left unmatched: 6. Germline V gene lookup returns CDR1 ENHRY and CDR2 SYGVKD. This CDR3 is built from 15 residues. The CDR3 region is CAISGLADPADTQYF. DNA for the CDR3: TGTGCCATCAGTGGACTAGCGGATCCAGCAGATACGCAGTATTTT.

V is TRBV7-6 and J is TRBJ2-2, with D possibly TRBD2 on 5 matching bases. V was clipped by 3 bases and J by 1 base, with 12 bases between them. CDR3 size: 16 residues. Germline CDR1 and CDR2: SGHVS and FNYEAQ. Here the CDR3 DNA reads TGTGCCAGCAGCTTCTCCGGGATACAGAACACCGGGGAGCTGTTTTTT. Residues: CASSFSGIQNTGELFF.